Listed below are T cell receptor beta chains from one sample, sequenced in a study of cytomegalovirus exposure and HLA in healthy donors. Sequencing used immunoSEQ multiplex PCR; TCRdb keeps in-frame clones, though not all of them. The sample includes fewer than 150,000 clones, around 76% of them seen just once. Source material: PBMCs. The receptors were gathered from a man over 45 in good health and CMV-seropositive. The CDR3 runs from the conserved cysteine through the conserved F or W. The order of the fields is clone size, D gene, V gene, J gene, CDR3 DNA, CDR3 protein. A D gene is named only where the DNA matches it firmly. Clone size is given for some rows only: seen once, a few or many times, or a class if the clone is expanded.

size: .
D: .
V: TRBV6-5
J: TRBJ1-5
DNA: TGTGCCAGCGCAGACAACCTATATAGCAATCAGCCCCAGCATTTT
CDR3: CASADNLYSNQPQHF

size: .
D: TRBD1
V: TRBV28
J: TRBJ1-4
DNA: TGTGCCAGCAGCCCCGGACAGGGGGTTAATAATGAAAAACTGTTTTTT
CDR3: CASSPGQGVNNEKLFF

size: few
D: TRBD2
V: TRBV28
J: TRBJ2-7
DNA: TGTGCCAGCAGTGGGGGGGGGTTCTACGAGCAGTACTTC
CDR3: CASSGGGFYEQYF

size: few
D: TRBD2
V: TRBV5-1
J: TRBJ2-1
DNA: TGCGCCAGCAGCCCCGGGACTAGCGGCCAGGATGAGCAGTTCTTC
CDR3: CASSPGTSGQDEQFF

size: .
D: .
V: TRBV5-6
J: TRBJ2-7
DNA: TGTGCCAGCAGCTCTCTTACATACGAGCAGTACTTC
CDR3: CASSSLTYEQYF

size: .
D: .
V: TRBV29-1
J: TRBJ2-5
DNA: TGCAGCGTTGCCGGGTTGGAGACCCAGTACTTC
CDR3: CSVAGLETQYF

size: medium-sized
D: .
V: TRBV5-1
J: TRBJ2-4
DNA: TGCGCCAGCAGCTTGGATCCGGGACTAAACATTCAGTACTTC
CDR3: CASSLDPGLNIQYF

size: .
D: .
V: TRBV5-1
J: TRBJ2-5
DNA: TGCGCCAGCAGCCAAACCCGGGGACACTCTCCGGGAGAGACCCAGTACTTC
CDR3: CASSQTRGHSPGETQYF

size: .
D: TRBD2
V: TRBV9
J: TRBJ2-1
DNA: TGTGCCAGCAGCGTAGGAAGCGGGGACTACAATGAGCAGTTCTTC
CDR3: CASSVGSGDYNEQFF

size: .
D: .
V: TRBV7-9
J: TRBJ1-2
DNA: TGTGCCAGCAGCCCGTCATCGGACTGGAGCTATGGCTACACCTTC
CDR3: CASSPSSDWSYGYTF

size: .
D: .
V: TRBV7-2
J: TRBJ1-1
DNA: TGTGCCAGCAGCAACCTCCAGGGGCTAAACACTGAAGCTTTCTTT
CDR3: CASSNLQGLNTEAFF

size: .
D: .
V: TRBV28
J: TRBJ2-3
DNA: TGTGCCAGCAGTTTGGGGGGGGCGTGGAGCACAGATACGCAGTATTTT
CDR3: CASSLGGAWSTDTQYF

size: .
D: .
V: TRBV6-4
J: TRBJ1-3
DNA: TGTGCCAGCAAAACCCCTGGACAGCTCGAGGGGGCTGGAAACACCATATATTTT
CDR3: CASKTPGQLEGAGNTIYF

size: .
D: .
V: TRBV11-2
J: TRBJ2-2
DNA: TGTGCCAGCAGCTTAGAGCTGAAGCCCCCCGGGGAGCTGTTTTTT
CDR3: CASSLELKPPGELFF

size: few
D: .
V: TRBV2
J: TRBJ1-2
DNA: TGTGCCAGCAGTGACTCGGCAGGCTATGGCTACACCTTC
CDR3: CASSDSAGYGYTF

size: .
D: .
V: TRBV7-2
J: TRBJ1-1
DNA: TGTGCCAGCAGCGTTACAGGGGAAGCTTTCTTT
CDR3: CASSVTGEAFF

size: once
D: .
V: TRBV29-1
J: TRBJ2-5
DNA: TGCAGCGTTGTCGGGCGGGTTCAAGAGACCCAGTACTTC
CDR3: CSVVGRVQETQYF

size: .
D: .
V: TRBV7-2
J: TRBJ2-5
DNA: TGTGCCAGCAGCTTAGGCATGTTCGGGGGTAGGAGCCAAGAGACCCAGTACTTC
CDR3: CASSLGMFGGRSQETQYF

size: .
D: TRBD2
V: TRBV7-9
J: TRBJ2-7
DNA: TGTGCCAGCAGCTCACCGGGACTAGCGAGCGAGCAGTACTTC
CDR3: CASSSPGLASEQYF

size: .
D: .
V: TRBV19
J: TRBJ2-5
DNA: TGTGCCAGTAGTCTCGACTGGGAAGAGACCCAGTACTTC
CDR3: CASSLDWEETQYF

size: .
D: TRBD2
V: TRBV7-9
J: TRBJ2-3
DNA: TGTGCCAGCAGCCTTAGCGGGCTCAGCACAGATACGCAGTATTTT
CDR3: CASSLSGLSTDTQYF

size: .
D: .
V: TRBV19
J: TRBJ2-6
DNA: TGTGCCAGTACCCGGTTAGAGGGTATCAACGTCCTGACTTTC
CDR3: CASTRLEGINVLTF

size: few
D: .
V: TRBV2
J: TRBJ2-3
DNA: TGTGCCAGCAGTCTCTTAGCGAGGGATACGCAGTATTTT
CDR3: CASSLLARDTQYF

size: few
D: .
V: TRBV6-1
J: TRBJ2-7
DNA: TGTGCCAGCTACGACGGAGGGAAGCAGTACTTC
CDR3: CASYDGGKQYF

size: once
D: .
V: TRBV2
J: TRBJ1-2
DNA: TGTGCCAGCTCAAGGGGCAGGGAAGATGGCTACACCTTC
CDR3: CASSRGREDGYTF

size: once
D: .
V: TRBV6-5
J: TRBJ2-4
DNA: TGTGCCAGCAGACCCGAGGGGGAAAACATTCAGTACTTC
CDR3: CASRPEGENIQYF

size: .
D: .
V: TRBV19
J: TRBJ1-5
DNA: TGTGCCAGTAGTATTTCGTCGGGAGGTCAGCCCCAGCATTTT
CDR3: CASSISSGGQPQHF

size: once
D: .
V: TRBV5-6
J: TRBJ1-6
DNA: TGTGCCAGCAGCTTGTATCAGGGTTATAATTCACCCCTCCACTTT
CDR3: CASSLYQGYNSPLHF

size: .
D: .
V: TRBV2
J: TRBJ2-6
DNA: TGTGCCGGACAAGTAAGCTCTGGGGCCAACGTCCTGACTTTC
CDR3: CAGQVSSGANVLTF

size: .
D: .
V: TRBV9
J: TRBJ2-3
DNA: TGTGCCAGCAGCGCGGACACTCGGTATACGCAGTATTTT
CDR3: CASSADTRYTQYF

size: few
D: .
V: TRBV5-6
J: TRBJ2-7
DNA: TGTGCCAGCAGCTTGAGAGGGGCGGGGGCCATCTACGAGCAGTACTTC
CDR3: CASSLRGAGAIYEQYF

size: .
D: .
V: TRBV5-6
J: TRBJ2-3
DNA: TGTGCCAGCAGCTTTCCAGAGACTAGCACAGATACGCAGTATTTT
CDR3: CASSFPETSTDTQYF

size: .
D: TRBD1
V: TRBV6-5
J: TRBJ2-5
DNA: TGTGCCAGCAGTTACTTCGACAGGGTCGGGACCCAGTACTTC
CDR3: CASSYFDRVGTQYF

size: .
D: .
V: TRBV5-1
J: TRBJ2-3
DNA: TGCGCCAGCAGCTTGGCCCGACCGACAACAGATACGCAGTATTTT
CDR3: CASSLARPTTDTQYF

size: .
D: TRBD1
V: TRBV27
J: TRBJ2-1
DNA: TGTGCCAGCAGTCCTTCGGGACAGGGGGCCTTTGAGCAGTTCTTC
CDR3: CASSPSGQGAFEQFF

size: .
D: .
V: TRBV6-5
J: TRBJ2-1
DNA: TGTGCCAGCAGTTACGCGGGGCTTCTTTTCCATGAGCAGTTCTTC
CDR3: CASSYAGLLFHEQFF

size: .
D: .
V: TRBV11-3
J: TRBJ1-4
DNA: TGTGCCAGCAGCCCCAGGTTTGCAACTAATGAAAAACTGTTTTTT
CDR3: CASSPRFATNEKLFF

size: .
D: .
V: TRBV5-4
J: TRBJ2-1
DNA: TGTGCCAGCAGCTTGAACTCGGGCTCCTACAATGAGCAGTTCTTC
CDR3: CASSLNSGSYNEQFF

size: .
D: TRBD2
V: TRBV9
J: TRBJ2-3
DNA: TGTGCCAGCGGACGGACTAGCGCTCGAGGCACAGATACGCAGTATTTT
CDR3: CASGRTSARGTDTQYF

size: .
D: TRBD1
V: TRBV6-6
J: TRBJ1-4
DNA: TGTGCCAGCGGGGACAGGGGGTCTGAAAAACTGTTTTTT
CDR3: CASGDRGSEKLFF

size: .
D: TRBD1
V: TRBV7-6
J: TRBJ2-3
DNA: TGTGCCAGCAGCCTTGGACAGGGGATGAATACGCAGTATTTT
CDR3: CASSLGQGMNTQYF

size: .
D: .
V: TRBV27
J: TRBJ2-1
DNA: TGTGCCAGCAGTCCCGAGTGGGGGCAATACAATGAGCAGTTCTTC
CDR3: CASSPEWGQYNEQFF

size: few
D: TRBD1
V: TRBV5-4
J: TRBJ2-7
DNA: TGTGCCAGCAGCTCGGGACAGGATGTCTTAAGGGAGCAGTACTTC
CDR3: CASSSGQDVLREQYF

size: few
D: .
V: TRBV7-9
J: TRBJ2-7
DNA: TGTGCCAGCAGTTGGGGACAATCTCGGTCGTACGAGCAGTACTTC
CDR3: CASSWGQSRSYEQYF

size: .
D: .
V: TRBV7-2
J: TRBJ2-5
DNA: TGTGCCAGCAGCTTAGCGGGGGGGCTAGAGACCCAGTACTTC
CDR3: CASSLAGGLETQYF

size: .
D: .
V: TRBV18
J: TRBJ1-5
DNA: TGTGCCAGCTCGTTTCGCGAAGCTCAGCCCCAGCATTTT
CDR3: CASSFREAQPQHF

size: few
D: .
V: TRBV28
J: TRBJ1-1
DNA: TGTGCCAGCCAGGGGAACACTGAAGCTTTCTTT
CDR3: CASQGNTEAFF

size: .
D: .
V: TRBV10-3
J: TRBJ2-1
DNA: TGTGCCAGCCGAGGCCGGACTGGCTACAATGAGCAGTTCTTC
CDR3: CASRGRTGYNEQFF

size: .
D: .
V: TRBV20-1
J: TRBJ1-1
DNA: TGCAGTGCGTGGACACAGGGAGAAGCTTTCTTT
CDR3: CSAWTQGEAFF

size: once
D: .
V: TRBV6-1
J: TRBJ2-6
DNA: TGTGCCAGCAGGATGGGCTCCTCTGGGGCCAACGTCCTGACTTTC
CDR3: CASRMGSSGANVLTF

size: .
D: .
V: TRBV7-9
J: TRBJ1-1
DNA: TGTGCCAGCAGCTTAGTCGGGGGTTCCACTGAAGCTTTCTTT
CDR3: CASSLVGGSTEAFF

size: .
D: .
V: TRBV7-9
J: TRBJ1-4
DNA: TGTGCCAGCAGCTTAGAACGGGAAGGGGAAAAACTGTTTTTT
CDR3: CASSLEREGEKLFF

size: .
D: .
V: TRBV25-1
J: TRBJ1-1
DNA: TGTGCCAGCAGACCAACAGGAGACACTGAAGCTTTCTTT
CDR3: CASRPTGDTEAFF